The rows below give T cell receptor beta chains drawn from one sample of a study of technical replicates of blood from a handful of donors. The method was immunoSEQ multiplex PCR; TCRdb's version includes in-frame clones alone and lacks a portion of them. In the table there are about 70,000 clones, approximately 97% of which are singletons. Sequencing was performed on T cells isolated from PBMCs. All receptors derive from a human donor in good health. CDR3s include the opening cysteine and the closing phenylalanine or tryptophan. D genes are given only for firm matches. The size field is filled for only some rows; it gives once, few, many or a size class.

v_call: TRBV2; clone_size: -; j_call: TRBJ2-6; d_call: TRBD1; cdr3_aa: CASSPTGGSGANVLTF; cdr3_nt: TGTGCCAGCAGCCCGACAGGGGGCTCTGGGGCCAACGTCCTGACTTTC
v_call: TRBV10-2; clone_size: -; j_call: TRBJ2-7; d_call: -; cdr3_aa: CASSGGGSYEQYF; cdr3_nt: TGCGCCAGCAGTGGTGGGGGGAGCTACGAGCAGTACTTC
v_call: TRBV18; clone_size: -; j_call: TRBJ2-5; d_call: -; cdr3_aa: CASSPSSETQYF; cdr3_nt: TGTGCCAGCTCACCATCGTCCGAGACCCAGTACTTC
v_call: TRBV6-5; clone_size: -; j_call: TRBJ1-2; d_call: TRBD1; cdr3_aa: CASTGQGGGYTF; cdr3_nt: TGTGCCAGCACGGGACAGGGGGGTGGCTACACCTTC
v_call: TRBV6-5; clone_size: -; j_call: TRBJ2-7; d_call: TRBD2; cdr3_aa: CASSYLAGYEQYF; cdr3_nt: TGTGCCAGCAGTTACCTAGCGGGATATGAGCAGTACTTC
v_call: TRBV28; clone_size: -; j_call: TRBJ2-7; d_call: -; cdr3_aa: CASSQSRLAQYF; cdr3_nt: TGTGCCAGCAGCCAGTCTAGACTCGCGCAGTACTTC
v_call: TRBV13; clone_size: -; j_call: TRBJ2-7; d_call: -; cdr3_aa: CASSLGLATYEQYF; cdr3_nt: TGTGCCAGCAGCTTAGGGCTAGCGACCTACGAGCAGTACTTC
v_call: TRBV27; clone_size: -; j_call: TRBJ2-3; d_call: -; cdr3_aa: CASSLGGHTQYF; cdr3_nt: TGTGCCAGCAGTTTAGGAGGTCATACGCAGTATTTT
v_call: TRBV28; clone_size: -; j_call: TRBJ1-5; d_call: -; cdr3_aa: CASSLKSQPQHF; cdr3_nt: TGTGCCAGCAGTTTAAAGAGTCAGCCCCAGCATTTT
v_call: TRBV10-2; clone_size: -; j_call: TRBJ2-5; d_call: TRBD2; cdr3_aa: CASSEGLAGERTQYF; cdr3_nt: TGCGCCAGCAGTGAGGGACTAGCGGGGGAGAGGACCCAGTACTTC
v_call: TRBV2; clone_size: few; j_call: TRBJ1-1; d_call: -; cdr3_aa: CASSYARTETAFF; cdr3_nt: TGTGCCAGCAGTTACGCCCGGACAGAGACTGCTTTCTTT
v_call: TRBV5-5; clone_size: -; j_call: TRBJ1-5; d_call: -; cdr3_aa: CASSLDSGRQPQHF; cdr3_nt: TGTGCCAGCAGCTTGGATTCTGGGCGACAGCCCCAGCATTTT
v_call: TRBV4-1; clone_size: -; j_call: TRBJ1-1; d_call: -; cdr3_aa: CASSQPGADTEAFF; cdr3_nt: TGCGCCAGCAGCCAACCAGGGGCGGACACTGAAGCTTTCTTT
v_call: TRBV28; clone_size: few; j_call: TRBJ2-7; d_call: -; cdr3_aa: CASTKGLPVIYEQYF; cdr3_nt: TGTGCCAGCACAAAGGGACTCCCCGTTATATACGAGCAGTACTTC
v_call: TRBV7-9; clone_size: -; j_call: TRBJ1-4; d_call: -; cdr3_aa: CASSSGTLGSDSHEKLFF; cdr3_nt: TGTGCCAGCAGCTCGGGGACATTAGGGTCGGATAGTCATGAAAAACTGTTTTTT
v_call: TRBV5-1; clone_size: -; j_call: TRBJ1-2; d_call: TRBD1; cdr3_aa: CASSLGQGNANYGYTF; cdr3_nt: TGCGCCAGCAGCCTAGGACAGGGAAATGCTAACTATGGCTACACCTTC
v_call: TRBV7-9; clone_size: -; j_call: TRBJ1-5; d_call: -; cdr3_aa: CASSPSRGREENQPQHF; cdr3_nt: TGTGCCAGCAGCCCCTCCCGAGGCAGGGAAGAAAATCAGCCCCAGCATTTT
v_call: TRBV30; clone_size: -; j_call: TRBJ2-1; d_call: -; cdr3_aa: CAWSPQIIYNEQFF; cdr3_nt: TGTGCCTGGAGTCCGCAGATAATTTACAATGAGCAGTTCTTC
v_call: TRBV7-9; clone_size: -; j_call: TRBJ2-1; d_call: TRBD1; cdr3_aa: CASSGGQGTYNEQFF; cdr3_nt: TGTGCCAGCAGCGGCGGACAGGGCACCTACAATGAGCAGTTCTTC
v_call: TRBV6-6; clone_size: -; j_call: TRBJ2-7; d_call: -; cdr3_aa: CASSYSVLAISYEQYF; cdr3_nt: TGTGCCAGCAGTTACTCGGTCCTAGCGATATCCTACGAGCAGTACTTC
v_call: TRBV13; clone_size: -; j_call: TRBJ1-4; d_call: -; cdr3_aa: CASSGRKNEKLFF; cdr3_nt: TGTGCCAGCAGTGGGAGGAAAAATGAAAAACTGTTTTTT
v_call: TRBV4-1; clone_size: -; j_call: TRBJ2-5; d_call: -; cdr3_aa: CASRRTEVAVLETQYF; cdr3_nt: TGCGCCAGCCGTCGGACGGAGGTAGCGGTCCTAGAGACCCAGTACTTC
v_call: TRBV7-8; clone_size: -; j_call: TRBJ2-3; d_call: -; cdr3_aa: CASSLGGLDTQYF; cdr3_nt: TGTGCCAGCAGCTTAGGAGGTTTAGATACGCAGTATTTT
v_call: TRBV28; clone_size: -; j_call: TRBJ2-2; d_call: TRBD1; cdr3_aa: CASSFSPTGTDLTGELFF; cdr3_nt: TGTGCCAGCAGTTTCTCACCTACCGGGACAGACCTCACCGGGGAGCTGTTTTTT
v_call: TRBV6-5; clone_size: -; j_call: TRBJ1-2; d_call: TRBD1; cdr3_aa: CASTRDSVYGYTF; cdr3_nt: TGTGCCAGCACCCGGGACAGTGTCTATGGCTACACCTTC
v_call: TRBV6-5; clone_size: -; j_call: TRBJ1-2; d_call: -; cdr3_aa: CASSYASGWGRYGYTF; cdr3_nt: TGTGCCAGCAGTTACGCGAGCGGGTGGGGTCGCTATGGCTACACCTTC
v_call: TRBV30; clone_size: -; j_call: TRBJ1-6; d_call: TRBD1; cdr3_aa: CAWSTPGQGNSPLHF; cdr3_nt: TGTGCCTGGAGTACACCAGGACAGGGTAATTCACCCCTCCACTTT
v_call: TRBV11-2; clone_size: -; j_call: TRBJ2-1; d_call: -; cdr3_aa: CASSLGEGGNEQFF; cdr3_nt: TGTGCCAGCAGCTTAGGCGAAGGGGGTAATGAGCAGTTCTTC
v_call: TRBV6-5; clone_size: once; j_call: TRBJ1-2; d_call: TRBD1; cdr3_aa: CASSSDRDGRGYTF; cdr3_nt: TGTGCCAGCAGTTCTGACAGGGACGGGCGGGGCTACACCTTC
v_call: TRBV7-3; clone_size: -; j_call: TRBJ2-2; d_call: TRBD2; cdr3_aa: CASSPGLAGAELFF; cdr3_nt: TGTGCCAGCAGCCCGGGACTAGCGGGTGCCGAGCTGTTTTTT
v_call: TRBV5-1; clone_size: -; j_call: TRBJ2-2; d_call: -; cdr3_aa: CASSLVRGTGELFF; cdr3_nt: TGCGCCAGCAGCTTGGTTAGGGGTACCGGGGAGCTGTTTTTT
v_call: TRBV12-5; clone_size: -; j_call: TRBJ2-2; d_call: TRBD1; cdr3_aa: CASGLILTGTENTGELFF; cdr3_nt: TGTGCTAGTGGTTTGATTCTCACCGGGACAGAAAACACCGGGGAGCTGTTTTTT
v_call: TRBV5-1; clone_size: -; j_call: TRBJ1-3; d_call: -; cdr3_aa: CASSLGQLTGNTIYF; cdr3_nt: TGCGCCAGCAGCTTGGGACAGCTCACTGGAAACACCATATATTTT
v_call: TRBV18; clone_size: -; j_call: TRBJ1-2; d_call: TRBD1; cdr3_aa: CASSPRRPGGNYGYTF; cdr3_nt: TGTGCCAGCTCACCACGACGTCCAGGGGGCAACTATGGCTACACCTTC
v_call: TRBV2; clone_size: -; j_call: TRBJ2-2; d_call: -; cdr3_aa: CASSDTGMVVTGELFF; cdr3_nt: TGTGCCAGCAGTGATACAGGGATGGTGGTCACCGGGGAGCTGTTTTTT
v_call: TRBV2; clone_size: -; j_call: TRBJ2-7; d_call: TRBD1; cdr3_aa: CASIPGDREKYEQYF; cdr3_nt: TGTGCCAGCATTCCAGGGGACAGGGAAAAATACGAGCAGTACTTC
v_call: TRBV5-4; clone_size: -; j_call: TRBJ2-1; d_call: TRBD1; cdr3_aa: CASSSTGANEQFF; cdr3_nt: TGTGCCAGCAGCTCGACAGGGGCCAATGAGCAGTTCTTC
v_call: TRBV9; clone_size: -; j_call: TRBJ1-3; d_call: -; cdr3_aa: CASNPDSPGNTIYF; cdr3_nt: TGTGCCAGCAACCCGGACAGTCCTGGAAACACCATATATTTT
v_call: TRBV6-5; clone_size: -; j_call: TRBJ1-3; d_call: TRBD1; cdr3_aa: CASSSGGPGNTIYF; cdr3_nt: TGTGCCAGCAGCTCAGGGGGTCCTGGAAACACCATATATTTT
v_call: TRBV6-5; clone_size: -; j_call: TRBJ2-7; d_call: TRBD1; cdr3_aa: CASRRTGPSYEQYF; cdr3_nt: TGTGCCAGCAGACGGACAGGGCCGTCCTACGAGCAGTACTTC
v_call: TRBV7-2; clone_size: -; j_call: TRBJ1-1; d_call: TRBD1; cdr3_aa: CASSGGRGREGEAFF; cdr3_nt: TGTGCCAGCAGCGGGGGCAGGGGGCGAGAGGGTGAAGCTTTCTTT
v_call: TRBV6-1; clone_size: -; j_call: TRBJ1-4; d_call: TRBD1; cdr3_aa: CASRDGTVNEKLFF; cdr3_nt: TGTGCCAGCAGGGACGGGACAGTAAATGAAAAACTGTTTTTT
v_call: TRBV2; clone_size: few; j_call: TRBJ1-5; d_call: TRBD1; cdr3_aa: CASSVQGWNQPQHF; cdr3_nt: TGTGCCAGCAGTGTACAGGGGTGGAATCAGCCCCAGCATTTT
v_call: TRBV6-1; clone_size: -; j_call: TRBJ2-1; d_call: -; cdr3_aa: CASREGYGVNEQFF; cdr3_nt: TGTGCCAGCAGGGAGGGGTATGGGGTCAATGAGCAGTTCTTC
v_call: TRBV6-5; clone_size: once; j_call: TRBJ2-5; d_call: TRBD1; cdr3_aa: CASSYSDREQETQYF; cdr3_nt: TGTGCCAGCAGTTACTCGGACAGGGAACAAGAGACCCAGTACTTC
v_call: TRBV6-1; clone_size: -; j_call: TRBJ2-5; d_call: TRBD1; cdr3_aa: CASRSTGATQYF; cdr3_nt: TGTGCCAGCAGGTCTACAGGGGCAACCCAGTACTTC
v_call: TRBV5-1; clone_size: -; j_call: TRBJ2-6; d_call: TRBD1; cdr3_aa: CASSLDRGGSGANVLTF; cdr3_nt: TGCGCCAGCAGCCTGGACAGGGGAGGATCTGGGGCCAACGTCCTGACTTTC
v_call: TRBV9; clone_size: -; j_call: TRBJ1-1; d_call: -; cdr3_aa: CASSVEPGVNTEAFF; cdr3_nt: TGTGCCAGCAGCGTAGAACCCGGAGTGAACACTGAAGCTTTCTTT
v_call: TRBV28; clone_size: -; j_call: TRBJ1-4; d_call: -; cdr3_aa: CATEVGDREKLFF; cdr3_nt: TGTGCCACCGAGGTGGGAGATAGGGAAAAACTGTTTTTT
v_call: TRBV11-2; clone_size: -; j_call: TRBJ1-1; d_call: TRBD1; cdr3_aa: CASSLDLGQGAEAFF; cdr3_nt: TGTGCCAGCAGCTTAGACCTTGGACAGGGAGCTGAAGCTTTCTTT
v_call: TRBV7-3; clone_size: -; j_call: TRBJ2-1; d_call: TRBD1; cdr3_aa: CASSANRGFYNEQFF; cdr3_nt: TGTGCCAGCAGCGCGAACAGGGGGTTCTACAATGAGCAGTTCTTC
v_call: TRBV28; clone_size: once; j_call: TRBJ1-1; d_call: TRBD1; cdr3_aa: CASTPGDRREAFF; cdr3_nt: TGTGCCAGCACCCCCGGGGACAGACGTGAAGCTTTCTTT
v_call: TRBV6-1; clone_size: -; j_call: TRBJ2-7; d_call: -; cdr3_aa: CASSDRGLSYEQYF; cdr3_nt: TGTGCCAGCAGTGACCGCGGGCTGTCCTACGAGCAGTACTTC
v_call: TRBV5-1; clone_size: -; j_call: TRBJ1-5; d_call: -; cdr3_aa: CASSLAPGDQPQHF; cdr3_nt: TGCGCCAGCAGCTTGGCTCCGGGTGATCAGCCCCAGCATTTT
v_call: TRBV28; clone_size: -; j_call: TRBJ1-1; d_call: TRBD1; cdr3_aa: CASSLTGFGPEAFF; cdr3_nt: TGTGCCAGCAGCTTGACAGGGTTTGGACCTGAAGCTTTCTTT
v_call: TRBV11-2; clone_size: -; j_call: TRBJ2-5; d_call: TRBD2; cdr3_aa: CASVRRLASGGAWQETQYF; cdr3_nt: TGTGCCAGCGTCCGTCGTCTGGCTAGCGGGGGGGCCTGGCAAGAGACCCAGTACTTC
v_call: TRBV2; clone_size: -; j_call: TRBJ2-7; d_call: TRBD2; cdr3_aa: CASSVEVGGNSYEQYF; cdr3_nt: TGTGCCAGCAGTGTGGAGGTCGGGGGGAACTCCTACGAGCAGTACTTC
v_call: TRBV6-1; clone_size: -; j_call: TRBJ1-4; d_call: -; cdr3_aa: CASSEIEGSANEKLFF; cdr3_nt: TGTGCCAGCAGTGAAATAGAGGGCAGCGCCAATGAAAAACTGTTTTTT
v_call: TRBV23-1; clone_size: -; j_call: TRBJ1-2; d_call: -; cdr3_aa: CASSLTGSVRANYGYTF; cdr3_nt: TGCGCCAGCAGCCTGACAGGTTCAGTACGAGCTAACTATGGCTACACCTTC